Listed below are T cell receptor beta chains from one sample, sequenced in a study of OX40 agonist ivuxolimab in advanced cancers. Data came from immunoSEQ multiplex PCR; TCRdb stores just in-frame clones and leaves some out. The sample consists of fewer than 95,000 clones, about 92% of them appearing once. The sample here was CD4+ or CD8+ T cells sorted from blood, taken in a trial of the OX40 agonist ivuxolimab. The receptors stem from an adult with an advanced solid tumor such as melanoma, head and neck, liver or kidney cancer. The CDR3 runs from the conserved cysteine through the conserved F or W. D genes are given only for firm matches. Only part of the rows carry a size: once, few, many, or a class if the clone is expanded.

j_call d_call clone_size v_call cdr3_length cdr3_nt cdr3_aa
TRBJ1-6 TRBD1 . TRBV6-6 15 TGTGCCAGCAGTTATACAGGGGGTTTTAATTCACCCCTCCACTTT CASSYTGGFNSPLHF
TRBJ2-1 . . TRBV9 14 TGTGCCAGCAGCGTAGGGCGGGCGGACAATGAGCAGTTCTTC CASSVGRADNEQFF
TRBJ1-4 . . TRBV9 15 TGTGCCAGCAGCGTAGGCGGGAAAACTAATGAAAAACTGTTTTTT CASSVGGKTNEKLFF
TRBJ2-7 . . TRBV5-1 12 TGCGCCAGCAGGCCCGGGCTGGGCGAGCAGTACTTC CASRPGLGEQYF
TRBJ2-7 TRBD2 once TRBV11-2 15 TGTGCCAGCAGCTTTGGACTAGCGGGCTCCTACGAGCAGTACTTC CASSFGLAGSYEQYF
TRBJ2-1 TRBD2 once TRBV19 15 TGTGCCAGTAGTGTCGGACTAGCGGGGTACAATGAGCAGTTCTTC CASSVGLAGYNEQFF
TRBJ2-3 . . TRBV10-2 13 TGCGCCAGCAGTAGTGGTCACACAGATACGCAGTATTTT CASSSGHTDTQYF
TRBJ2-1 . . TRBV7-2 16 TGTGCCAGCAGCTTGGGGGACTCCCTCCTTTACAATGAGCAGTTCTTC CASSLGDSLLYNEQFF
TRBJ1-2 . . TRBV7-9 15 TGTGCCAGCAGCTTAGGGAACACTCCTAACTATGGCTACACCTTC CASSLGNTPNYGYTF
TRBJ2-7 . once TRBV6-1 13 TGTGCCAGCAGAAACGTAGGGGGACTCGAGCAGTACTTC CASRNVGGLEQYF
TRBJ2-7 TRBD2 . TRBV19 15 TGTGCCAGTAGTACCACAACTAGCGGGAGATACGAGCAGTACTTC CASSTTTSGRYEQYF
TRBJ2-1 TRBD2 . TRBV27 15 TGTGCCAGCAGCTATAGCGGGAGCTCCTACAATGAGCAGTTCTTC CASSYSGSSYNEQFF
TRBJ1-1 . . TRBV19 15 TGTGCCAGTAGTATTTCAGTGCGCAGGGACACTGAAGCTTTCTTT CASSISVRRDTEAFF
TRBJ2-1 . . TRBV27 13 TGTGCCAGCAGTTTTAACCCTAACAATGAGCAGTTCTTC CASSFNPNNEQFF
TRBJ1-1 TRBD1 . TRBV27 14 TGTGCCAGCAGCTGGACAGGTGAAAACACTGAAGCTTTCTTT CASSWTGENTEAFF
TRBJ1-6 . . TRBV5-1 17 TGCGCCAGCAGCACAAGGGGGGGCACTGCCTATAATTCACCCCTCCACTTT CASSTRGGTAYNSPLHF
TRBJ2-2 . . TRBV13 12 TGTGCCAGCTCCCTGGGGACCGGGGAGCTGTTTTTT CASSLGTGELFF
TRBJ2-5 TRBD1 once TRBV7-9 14 TGTGCCAGCAGCTCGGACAGGGTCCAAGAGACCCAGTACTTC CASSSDRVQETQYF
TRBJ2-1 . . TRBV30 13 TGTGCCTGGAGTGTAGTTCTGGGCAATGAGCAGTTCTTC CAWSVVLGNEQFF
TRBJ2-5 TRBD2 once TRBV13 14 TGTGCCAGCAGCACCGCGGGGGGGCAAGAGACCCAGTACTTC CASSTAGGQETQYF
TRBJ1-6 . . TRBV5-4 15 TGTGCCAGCACCGCATCACGGGGGGGGGATTCACCCCTCCACTTT CASTASRGGDSPLHF
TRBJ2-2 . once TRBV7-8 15 TGTGCCAGCAGCGGATCGGACGGAAACACCGGGGAGCTGTTTTTT CASSGSDGNTGELFF
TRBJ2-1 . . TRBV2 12 TGTGCCAGCAGTGAACTTTTCAATGAGCAGTTCTTC CASSELFNEQFF
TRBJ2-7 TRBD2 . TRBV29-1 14 TGCAGCGTGGAACTAGCGGTACTCCCCTACGAGCAGTACTTC CSVELAVLPYEQYF
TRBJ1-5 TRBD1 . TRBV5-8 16 TGTGCCAGCAGCTTGGCCAGGGGGCCGAGCAATCAGCCCCAGCATTTT CASSLARGPSNQPQHF
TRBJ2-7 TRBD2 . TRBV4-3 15 TGCGCCAGCAGCCAAGTGGGGGGGTTAGCCTACGAGCAGTACTTC CASSQVGGLAYEQYF
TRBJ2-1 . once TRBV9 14 TGTGCCAGCAGCCCGGCCGTCGGGGTCAATGAGCAGTTCTTC CASSPAVGVNEQFF
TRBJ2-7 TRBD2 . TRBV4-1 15 TGCGCCAGCAGCCATGGACTAGACAGCTCCTACGAGCAGTACTTC CASSHGLDSSYEQYF
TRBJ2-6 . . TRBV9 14 TGTGCCAGCAATCGACTACCCGGGGCCAACGTCCTGACTTTC CASNRLPGANVLTF
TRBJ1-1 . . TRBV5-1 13 TGCGCCAGCAGCTTGGGCGGACGCACTGAAGCTTTCTTT CASSLGGRTEAFF
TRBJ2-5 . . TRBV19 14 TGTGCCAGTAGTATTTGGGGGGCCCAAGAGACCCAGTACTTC CASSIWGAQETQYF
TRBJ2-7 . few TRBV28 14 TGTGCCAGCAGAGCGACGACAGGCTATTACGAGCAGTACTTC CASRATTGYYEQYF